Many counts were recorded for the clone carrying this T cell receptor beta chain. The CDR3 has 16 amino acids. V lost 2 bases and J lost 6; bases outside the gene matches: 14. Germline V lookup: CDR1 SGHDT, CDR2 YYEEEE. MiXCR was run by TCRdb on the RT-PCR reads, yielding one entry per CDR3 protein. The sample records hundreds of thousands of distinct CDR3 sequences, 13% to 15% being singletons. This TCR was recovered from a female donor in good health, serving as a healthy control. The source material was memory CD4+ T cells from blood. This chain connects TRBV5-6 to TRBJ2-7, with TRBD1 identical over 7 bases. The CDR3 reads CASSLRGDRTLSEQYF. For the CDR3, the DNA is TGTGCCAGCAGCTTACGTGGGGACAGAACTCTCTCCGAGCAGTACTTC. Using reference TRBV5-6 and TRBJ2-7 for the parts outside the CDR3, the full variable domain is DAGVTQSPTHLIKTRGQQVTLRCSPKSGHDTVSWYQQALGQGPQFIFQYYEEEERQRGNFPDRFSGHQFPNYSSELNVNALLLGDSALYLCASSLRGDRTLSEQYFGPGTRLTVT.